The next 5 T cell receptor beta chains were all read from a single sample in a study of cytomegalovirus exposure and HLA in healthy donors. The repertoire was sequenced with immunoSEQ multiplex PCR; TCRdb's copy has only in-frame clones and lacks some. The table lists some 180,000 clones, more than 75% of them singletons, with 6% to 8% in the top ten. The specimen sequenced was PBMCs. Source of these receptors: a young man in good health and CMV-seropositive.

CDR3 amino acids: CASSIGTNSYNEQFF. In DNA form, the CDR3 reads TGTGCCAGTAGTATAGGGACAAACTCCTACAATGAGCAGTTCTTC. This chain joins TRBV19 and TRBJ2-1, with a possible D match to TRBD1 (5 bases). The CDR3 consists of 15 residues. CDR1 is LNHDA and CDR2 is SQIVND in the germline V gene (reference sequence). V gave up 1 base and J gave up 0 bases, with 7 bases separating them.

The chain employs TRBV12-2 and TRBJ2-7; the table's D call of TRBD1 was not tested on the DNA. TRBV12-2 is recorded as a pseudogene. The CDR3 runs to 15 residues. The CDR3 DNA follows: TGTGCAAGTCGCCCTAGGGACAGCCCCTCCTACGAGCAGTACTTC. As protein: CASRPRDSPSYEQYF.

The chain uses TRBV2 and TRBJ1-1, with D unclear. Germline loops: CDR1 SNHLY, CDR2 FYNNEI. The CDR3 covers 14 residues. Trimming shortened V by 6 bases and J by 6 bases, and 17 bases separated the two germline ends. CDR3 region: CASRETVTRPEAFF. The CDR3 DNA sequence: TGTGCCAGCAGGGAGACCGTAACCCGTCCTGAAGCTTTCTTT.

This clone was seen only a few times. CDR3 loop: CASSLAGNYGYTF. In DNA form, the CDR3 reads TGTGCCAGCAGTTTGGCAGGGAACTATGGCTACACCTTC. The chain joins TRBV28 to TRBJ1-2; tentative D call: TRBD1 (5 bases). Germline CDR1 MDHEN, CDR2 SYDVKM. With 3 bases removed from V and 2 bases from J, the gap between germline ends came to 7 bases. The CDR3 loop spans 13 amino acids.

CDR3 sequence: CASWGTAVRGYEQYF. CDR3 sequence (DNA): TGTGCCAGCTGGGGGACAGCAGTCCGAGGCTACGAGCAGTACTTC. This sequence joins TRBV28 and TRBJ2-7, with 7 bases matching TRBD1. V lost 8 bases, J lost 3 bases, and 13 bases stayed unmatched. The CDR3 spans 15 residues. From germline, CDR1 is MDHEN and CDR2 SYDVKM.